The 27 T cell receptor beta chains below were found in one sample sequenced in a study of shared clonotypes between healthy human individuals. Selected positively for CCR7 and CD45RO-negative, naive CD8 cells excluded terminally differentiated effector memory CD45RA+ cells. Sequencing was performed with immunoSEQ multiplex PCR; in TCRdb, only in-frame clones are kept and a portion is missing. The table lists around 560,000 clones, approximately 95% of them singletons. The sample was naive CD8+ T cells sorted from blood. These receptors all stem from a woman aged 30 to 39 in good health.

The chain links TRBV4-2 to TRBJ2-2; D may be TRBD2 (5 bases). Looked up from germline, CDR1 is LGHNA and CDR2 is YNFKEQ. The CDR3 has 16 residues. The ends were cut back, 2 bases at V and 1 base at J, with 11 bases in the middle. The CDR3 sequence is CASSQRLSGNTGELFF. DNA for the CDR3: TGTGCCAGCAGCCAAAGGCTCAGCGGGAACACCGGGGAGCTGTTTTTT.

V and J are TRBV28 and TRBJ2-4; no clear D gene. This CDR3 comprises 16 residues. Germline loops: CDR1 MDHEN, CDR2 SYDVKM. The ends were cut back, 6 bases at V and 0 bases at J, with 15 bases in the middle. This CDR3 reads CASRTDPTGAKNIQYF. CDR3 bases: TGTGCCAGCAGAACTGACCCTACGGGAGCCAAAAACATTCAGTACTTC. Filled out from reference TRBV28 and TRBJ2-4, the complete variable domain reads DVKVTQSSRYLVKRTGEKVFLECVQDMDHENMFWYRQDPGLGLRLIYFSYDVKMKEKGDIPEGYSVSREKKERFSLILESASTNQTSMYLCASRTDPTGAKNIQYFGAGTRLSVL.

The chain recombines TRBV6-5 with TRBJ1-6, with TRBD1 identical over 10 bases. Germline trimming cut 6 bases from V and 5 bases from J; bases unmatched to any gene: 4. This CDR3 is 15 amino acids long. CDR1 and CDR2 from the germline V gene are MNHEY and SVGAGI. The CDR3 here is CASRAGTGDNSPLHF. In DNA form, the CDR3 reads TGTGCCAGCAGGGCCGGGACAGGGGATAATTCACCCCTCCACTTT.

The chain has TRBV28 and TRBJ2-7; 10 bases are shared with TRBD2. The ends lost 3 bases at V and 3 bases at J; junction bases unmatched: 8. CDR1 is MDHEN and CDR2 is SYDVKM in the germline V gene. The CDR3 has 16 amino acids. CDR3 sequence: CASSFPKREGFYEQYF. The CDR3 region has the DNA TGTGCCAGCAGTTTTCCTAAGCGGGAGGGATTCTACGAGCAGTACTTC.

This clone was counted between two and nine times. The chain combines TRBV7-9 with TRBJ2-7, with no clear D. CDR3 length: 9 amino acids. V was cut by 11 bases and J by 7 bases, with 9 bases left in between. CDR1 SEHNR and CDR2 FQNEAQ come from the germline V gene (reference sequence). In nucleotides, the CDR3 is TGTGCCGTGGGTGAAGAGCAGTACTTC. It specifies CAVGEEQYF.

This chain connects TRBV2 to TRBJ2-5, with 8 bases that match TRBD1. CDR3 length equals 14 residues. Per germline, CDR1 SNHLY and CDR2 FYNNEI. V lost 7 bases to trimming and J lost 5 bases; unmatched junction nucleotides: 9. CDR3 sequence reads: CASTLTGAPETQYF. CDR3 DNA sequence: TGTGCCAGCACCCTGACAGGGGCTCCGGAGACCCAGTACTTC. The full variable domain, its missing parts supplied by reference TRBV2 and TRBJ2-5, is EPEVTQTPSHQVTQMGQEVILRCVPISNHLYFYWYRQILGQKVEFLVSFYNNEISEKSEIFDDQFSVERPDGSNFTLKIRSTKLEDSAMYFCASTLTGAPETQYFGPGTRLLVL.

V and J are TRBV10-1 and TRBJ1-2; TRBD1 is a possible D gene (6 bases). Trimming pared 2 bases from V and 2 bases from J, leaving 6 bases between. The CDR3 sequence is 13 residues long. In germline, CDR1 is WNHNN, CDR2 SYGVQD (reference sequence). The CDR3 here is CASSEQGNYGYTF. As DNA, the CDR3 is TGCGCCAGCAGTGAGCAGGGGAACTATGGCTACACCTTC.

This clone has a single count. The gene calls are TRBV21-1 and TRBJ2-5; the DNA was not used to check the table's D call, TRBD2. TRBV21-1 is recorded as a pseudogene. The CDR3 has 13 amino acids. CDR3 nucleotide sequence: TGTGCCAGCGACGGGACTAGCGGAGATCAGCAGCACTTC. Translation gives CASDGTSGDQQHF.

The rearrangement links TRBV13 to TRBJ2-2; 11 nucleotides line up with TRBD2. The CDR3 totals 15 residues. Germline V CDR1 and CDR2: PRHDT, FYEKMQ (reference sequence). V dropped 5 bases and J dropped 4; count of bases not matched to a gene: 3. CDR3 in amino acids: CASSASGGTTGELFF. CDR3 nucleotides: TGTGCCAGCAGCGCTAGCGGGGGGACCACCGGGGAGCTGTTTTTT.

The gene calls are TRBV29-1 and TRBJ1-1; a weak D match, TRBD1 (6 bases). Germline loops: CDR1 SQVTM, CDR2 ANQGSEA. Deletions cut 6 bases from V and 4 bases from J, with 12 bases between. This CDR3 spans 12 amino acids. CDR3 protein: CSVQQGPTEAFF. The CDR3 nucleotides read TGCAGCGTCCAACAGGGACCCACTGAAGCTTTCTTT.

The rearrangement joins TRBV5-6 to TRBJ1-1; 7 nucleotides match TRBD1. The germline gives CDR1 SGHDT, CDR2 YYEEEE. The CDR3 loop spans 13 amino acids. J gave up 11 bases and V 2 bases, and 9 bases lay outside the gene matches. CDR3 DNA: TGTGCCAGCAGCTTAACAGGGGTTGAGTGGGCTTTCTTT. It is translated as CASSLTGVEWAFF.

The CDR3 here is CASSVAGVRAEQYF. The DNA for the CDR3 is TGTGCCAGCAGTGTAGCGGGGGTTCGGGCCGAGCAGTACTTC. The chain uses TRBV27 and TRBJ2-7, with 9 bases matching TRBD2. This CDR3 comprises 14 residues. Per the germline V gene, CDR1 is MNHEY and CDR2 is SMNVEV (reference sequence). Unmatched junction bases numbered 8, after V lost 5 bases and J lost 6 bases.

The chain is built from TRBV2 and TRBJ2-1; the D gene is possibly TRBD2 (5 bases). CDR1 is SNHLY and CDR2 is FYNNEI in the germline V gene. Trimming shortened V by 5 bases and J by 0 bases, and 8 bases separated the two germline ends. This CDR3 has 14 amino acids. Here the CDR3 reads CASSSGSSYNEQFF. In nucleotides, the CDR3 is TGTGCCAGCAGTTCGGGAAGCTCCTACAATGAGCAGTTCTTC.

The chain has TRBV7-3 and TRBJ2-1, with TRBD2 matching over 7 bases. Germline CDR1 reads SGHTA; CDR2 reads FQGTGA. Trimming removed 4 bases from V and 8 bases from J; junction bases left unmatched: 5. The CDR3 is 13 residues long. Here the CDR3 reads CASSSSAGDEQFF. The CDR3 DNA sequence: TGTGCCAGCAGCTCCTCCGCGGGGGATGAGCAGTTCTTC.

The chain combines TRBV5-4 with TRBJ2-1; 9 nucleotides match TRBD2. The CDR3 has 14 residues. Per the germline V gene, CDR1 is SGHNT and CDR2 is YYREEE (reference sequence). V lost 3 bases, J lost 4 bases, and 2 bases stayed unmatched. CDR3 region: CASSSGLAYNEQFF. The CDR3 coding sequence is TGTGCCAGCAGCTCCGGACTAGCGTACAATGAGCAGTTCTTC.

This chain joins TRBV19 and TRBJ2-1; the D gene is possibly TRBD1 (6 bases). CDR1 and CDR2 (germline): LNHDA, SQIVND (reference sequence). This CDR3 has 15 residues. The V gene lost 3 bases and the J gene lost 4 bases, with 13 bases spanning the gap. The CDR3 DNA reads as TGTGCCAGTAGTATTAGCCCGGACAGTTACAATGAGCAGTTCTTC. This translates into CASSISPDSYNEQFF. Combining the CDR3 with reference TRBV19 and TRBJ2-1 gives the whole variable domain DGGITQSPKYLFRKEGQNVTLSCEQNLNHDAMYWYRQDPGQGLRLIYYSQIVNDFQKGDIAEGYSVSREKKESFPLTVTSAQKNPTAFYLCASSISPDSYNEQFFGPGTRLTVL.

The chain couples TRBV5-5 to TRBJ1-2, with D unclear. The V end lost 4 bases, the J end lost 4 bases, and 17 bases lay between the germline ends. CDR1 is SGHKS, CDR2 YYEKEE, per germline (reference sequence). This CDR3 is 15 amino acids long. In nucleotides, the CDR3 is TGTGCCAGCAGCCATTATACGGGAGCCTCCTATGGCTACACCTTC. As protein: CASSHYTGASYGYTF.

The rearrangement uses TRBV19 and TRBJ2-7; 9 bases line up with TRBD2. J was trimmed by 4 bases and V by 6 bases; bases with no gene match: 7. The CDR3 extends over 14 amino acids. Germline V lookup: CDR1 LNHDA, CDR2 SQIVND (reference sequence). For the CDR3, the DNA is TGTGCCAGTAGCCTAGCGGGAACTGAATACGAGCAGTACTTC. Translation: CASSLAGTEYEQYF. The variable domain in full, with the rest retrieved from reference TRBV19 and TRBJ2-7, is DGGITQSPKYLFRKEGQNVTLSCEQNLNHDAMYWYRQDPGQGLRLIYYSQIVNDFQKGDIAEGYSVSREKKESFPLTVTSAQKNPTAFYLCASSLAGTEYEQYFGPGTRLTVT.

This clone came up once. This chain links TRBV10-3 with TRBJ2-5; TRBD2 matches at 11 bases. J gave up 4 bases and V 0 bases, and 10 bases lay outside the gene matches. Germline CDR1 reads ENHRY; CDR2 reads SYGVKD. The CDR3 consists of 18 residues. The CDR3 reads CAISESRVAGGSVETQYF. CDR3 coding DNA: TGTGCCATCAGTGAGTCGAGGGTAGCGGGAGGGTCTGTAGAGACCCAGTACTTC.

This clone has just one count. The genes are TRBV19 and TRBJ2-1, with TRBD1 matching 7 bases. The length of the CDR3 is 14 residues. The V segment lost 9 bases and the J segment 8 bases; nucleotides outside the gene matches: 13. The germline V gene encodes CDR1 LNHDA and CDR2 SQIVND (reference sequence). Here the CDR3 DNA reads TGTGCCAGCACCGGGACAGATTACTTGCATGAGCAGTTCTTC. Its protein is CASTGTDYLHEQFF.

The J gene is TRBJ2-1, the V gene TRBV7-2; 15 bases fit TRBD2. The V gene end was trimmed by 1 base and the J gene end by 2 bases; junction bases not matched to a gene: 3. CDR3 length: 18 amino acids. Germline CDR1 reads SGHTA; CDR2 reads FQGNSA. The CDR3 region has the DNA TGTGCCAGCAGCTTAGGGGGACTAGCGGGAGGACCCTACAATGAGCAGTTCTTC. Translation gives CASSLGGLAGGPYNEQFF.

The CDR3 spells CASSWGGNNQPQHF. Written as DNA, the CDR3 is TGTGCCAGCAGCTGGGGGGGGAACAATCAGCCCCAGCATTTT. The rearrangement links TRBV5-8 to TRBJ1-5; tentative D call: TRBD1 (5 bases). This CDR3 comprises 14 residues. Germline V lookup: CDR1 SGHTS, CDR2 YDEGEE. V lost 3 bases to trimming and J lost 3 bases, with 10 bases between them.

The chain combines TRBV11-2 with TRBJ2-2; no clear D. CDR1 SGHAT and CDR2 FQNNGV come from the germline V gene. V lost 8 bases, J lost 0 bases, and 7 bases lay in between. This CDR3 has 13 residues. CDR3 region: CASFGANTGELFF. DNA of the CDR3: TGTGCCAGCTTTGGAGCGAACACCGGGGAGCTGTTTTTT.

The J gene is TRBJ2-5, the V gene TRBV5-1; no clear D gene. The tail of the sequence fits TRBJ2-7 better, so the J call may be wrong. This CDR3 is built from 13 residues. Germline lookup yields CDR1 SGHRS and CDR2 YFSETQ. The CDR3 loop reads CASSLESGYEQYF. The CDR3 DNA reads TGCGCCAGCAGCTTAGAGTCCGGATACGAGCAGTACTTC.

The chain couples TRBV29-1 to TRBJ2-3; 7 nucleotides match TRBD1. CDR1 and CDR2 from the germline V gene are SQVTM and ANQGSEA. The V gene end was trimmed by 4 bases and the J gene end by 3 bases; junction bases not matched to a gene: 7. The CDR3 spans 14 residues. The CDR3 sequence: CSVGGTEATDTQYF. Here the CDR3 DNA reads TGCAGCGTTGGGGGGACAGAGGCTACAGATACGCAGTATTTT.

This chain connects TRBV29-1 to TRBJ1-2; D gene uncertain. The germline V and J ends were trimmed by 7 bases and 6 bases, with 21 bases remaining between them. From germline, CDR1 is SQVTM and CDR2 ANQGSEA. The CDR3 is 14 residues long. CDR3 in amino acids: CSAGGLTGFNGYTF. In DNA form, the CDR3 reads TGCAGCGCTGGAGGGTTGACGGGGTTTAATGGCTACACCTTC.

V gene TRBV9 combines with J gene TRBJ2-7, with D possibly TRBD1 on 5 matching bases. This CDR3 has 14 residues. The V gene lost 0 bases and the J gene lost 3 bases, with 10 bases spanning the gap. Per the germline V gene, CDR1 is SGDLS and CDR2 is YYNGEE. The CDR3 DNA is TGTGCCAGCAGCGTAGAGGCAGGGTACTACGAGCAGTACTTC. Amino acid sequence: CASSVEAGYYEQYF.